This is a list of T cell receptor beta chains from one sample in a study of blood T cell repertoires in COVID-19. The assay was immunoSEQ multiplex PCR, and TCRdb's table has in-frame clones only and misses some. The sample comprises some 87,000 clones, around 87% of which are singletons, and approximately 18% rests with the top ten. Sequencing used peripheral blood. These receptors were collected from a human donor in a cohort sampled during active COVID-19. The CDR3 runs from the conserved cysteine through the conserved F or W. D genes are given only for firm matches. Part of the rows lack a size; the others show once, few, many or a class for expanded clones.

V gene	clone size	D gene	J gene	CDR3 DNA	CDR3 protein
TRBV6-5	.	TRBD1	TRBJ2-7	TGTGCCAGCGGGGTGGACAGGACCTACGAGCAGTACTTC	CASGVDRTYEQYF
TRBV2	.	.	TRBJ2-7	TGTGCCAGCAGTGCCACAGGGAATGAGCTGGTGGGGGAGCAGTACTTC	CASSATGNELVGEQYF
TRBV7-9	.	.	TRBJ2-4	TGTGCCACCAGTCTAGCCAAAAACATTCAGTACTTC	CATSLAKNIQYF
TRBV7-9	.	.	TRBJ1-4	TGTGCCAGCAGCTCCACAGGGAGGGCTAATGAAAAACTGTTTTTT	CASSSTGRANEKLFF
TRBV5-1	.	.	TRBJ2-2	TGCGCCAGCAGCTTGGACGGCAGGGCTTCGAACACCGGGGAGCTGTTTTTT	CASSLDGRASNTGELFF
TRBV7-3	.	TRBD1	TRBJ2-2	TGTGCCAGCAGCTTGACCGGGACAGGGCACACCGGGGAGCTGTTTTTT	CASSLTGTGHTGELFF
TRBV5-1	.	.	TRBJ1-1	TGCGCCAGCAGCCCCTATTCGGGGGGCTACACTGAAGCTTTCTTT	CASSPYSGGYTEAFF
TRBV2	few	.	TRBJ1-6	TGTGCCAGCAGGATCCCCCCGGGTTCACCCCTCCACTTT	CASRIPPGSPLHF
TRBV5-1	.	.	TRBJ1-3	TGCGCCAGCAGCTTGGGGGGCACGCTTTCTGGAAACACCATATATTTT	CASSLGGTLSGNTIYF
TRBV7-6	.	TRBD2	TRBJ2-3	TGTGCCAGCAGCTTAGCGAGCGGGGGGGATACAGATACGCAGTATTTT	CASSLASGGDTDTQYF
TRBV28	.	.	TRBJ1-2	TGTGCCAGCAGTTCCCCCCGGGGAGCGGGTTATGGCTACACCTTC	CASSSPRGAGYGYTF
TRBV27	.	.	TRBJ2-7	TGTGCCAGCAGTTTAACCACCGGCGAGCAGTACTTC	CASSLTTGEQYF
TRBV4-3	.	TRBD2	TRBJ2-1	TGCGCCAGCAGCCATTCACTAGCGGGGGATCGGAATGAGCAGTTCTTC	CASSHSLAGDRNEQFF
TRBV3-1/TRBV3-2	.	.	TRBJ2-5	TGTGCCAGCAGCCAAGCCGTAATAGCGCGAGAGACCCAGTACTTC	CASSQAVIARETQYF
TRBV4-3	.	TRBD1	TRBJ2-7	TGCGCCAGCAGCCAAGATCTAAGACAGGGGCTGTCCGAGCAGTACTTC	CASSQDLRQGLSEQYF
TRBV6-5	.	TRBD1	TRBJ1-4	TGTGCCAGCAGTTACTCGCCAGGGGGACAGGGACAACTGTTTTTT	CASSYSPGGQGQLFF
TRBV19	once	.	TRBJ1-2	TGTGCCAGTACCGAAAAGCGGGTCACAGGCTACACCTTC	CASTEKRVTGYTF
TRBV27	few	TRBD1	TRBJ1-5	TGTGCCAGCAGTCCGACAGGGTTTGGCAATCAGCCCCAGCATTTT	CASSPTGFGNQPQHF
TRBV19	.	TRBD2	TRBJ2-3	TGTGCCAGTAGTATAGCGGGGGGGGCAGATACGCAGTATTTT	CASSIAGGADTQYF
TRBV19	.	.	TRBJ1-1	TGTGCCAGCGCTCCTGTTGTGTATAGTTACACTGAAGCTTTCTTT	CASAPVVYSYTEAFF
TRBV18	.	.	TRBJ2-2	TGTGCCAGCTCGAACAGAAACACCGGGGAGCTGTTTTTT	CASSNRNTGELFF
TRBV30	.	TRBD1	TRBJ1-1	TGTGCCTGGATGGCGAGGACAGGGGGCAGTGGCACTGAAGCTTTCTTT	CAWMARTGGSGTEAFF
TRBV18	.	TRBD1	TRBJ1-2	TGTGCCAGCTCACCATCTCAACAGGGGGTAAACTATGGCTACACCTTC	CASSPSQQGVNYGYTF